Following are 30 T cell receptor beta chains from one sample sequenced in a study of shared clonotypes between healthy human individuals. Sequencing was performed with immunoSEQ multiplex PCR; in TCRdb, only in-frame clones are kept and a portion is missing. The sample carries approximately 2.5 million clones, roughly 93% recorded once. The source material was naive CD4+ T cells from PBMCs. This sample's subset: CD45RA+ positively selected. All receptors come from a young man in good health. Some clones in this sample may be carry-over from other donors' samples.

CDR3 bases: TGCGCCAGCAGCCAAGATCAACTGGTGAACACTGAAGCTTTCTTT. Translation: CASSQDQLVNTEAFF. This chain connects TRBV4-3 to TRBJ1-1, with D uncertain. The germline CDR1 and CDR2 sequences are LGHNA and YSLEER. V was clipped by 0 bases and J by 0 bases, with 8 bases between them. CDR3 size: 15 residues.

This clone has more than one count but fewer than ten. Additional DNA sequences in this sample encode the identical CDR3. The V and J genes are TRBV10-3 and TRBJ1-5; D uncertain. Between the trimmed V and J ends, which lost 0 bases and 2 bases, there was a span of 5 bases. Per the germline V gene, CDR1 is ENHRY and CDR2 is SYGVKD. The CDR3 is 14 amino acids. The CDR3 protein is CAISESGGNQPQHF. DNA for the CDR3: TGTGCCATCAGTGAGTCTGGGGGCAATCAGCCCCAGCATTTT.

To note about this clone: This CDR3 is also generated by other DNA sequences in the sample. The chain uses TRBV28 and TRBJ2-7; 9 bases map to TRBD1. This CDR3 has 14 amino acids. V shed 4 bases and J 4 bases; nucleotides not matched to a gene: 5. Germline V gene sequence: CDR1 MDHEN, CDR2 SYDVKM. The CDR3 spells CASSSPGQGYEQYF. The DNA of the CDR3 is TGTGCCAGCAGTTCCCCCGGACAGGGGTACGAGCAGTACTTC.

The chain joins TRBV7-9 to TRBJ1-2; tentative D call: TRBD1 (5 bases). The CDR3 has 14 amino acids. Germline CDR1 is SEHNR and CDR2 is FQNEAQ (reference sequence). V lost 2 bases to trimming and J lost 8 bases, with 15 bases between them. CDR3 region: CASSLTQQGGGYTF. CDR3 DNA sequence: TGTGCCAGCAGCTTAACGCAGCAGGGCGGCGGCTACACCTTC.

The gene calls are TRBV5-1 and TRBJ1-1, with D tentatively TRBD1 (5 bases). Per germline, CDR1 SGHRS and CDR2 YFSETQ. Trimming cost V 4 bases and J 3 bases, with 10 bases left between them. The CDR3 runs 13 residues. As DNA, the CDR3 is TGCGCCAGCAGCCCTTTAGGGGACACTGAAGCTTTCTTT. Its protein product is CASSPLGDTEAFF.

V is TRBV5-8 and J is TRBJ2-3, with no clear D. The V and J ends lost 6 bases and 0 bases respectively, with 11 bases between them. In germline, CDR1 is SGHTS, CDR2 YDEGEE. The CDR3 runs to 14 residues. The CDR3 protein is CASIWNPSTDTQYF. CDR3 nucleotide sequence: TGTGCCAGCATCTGGAATCCTAGCACAGATACGCAGTATTTT.

The genes are TRBV29-1 and TRBJ2-6; possibly TRBD1 for D (6 bases). CDR1 and CDR2 (germline): SQVTM, ANQGSEA. This CDR3 spans 14 amino acids. Trimming took 5 bases from V and 3 from J, leaving 11 bases between them. CDR3 region: CSVTGTSGANVLTF. The CDR3 region has the DNA TGCAGCGTTACCGGGACAAGTGGGGCCAACGTCCTGACTTTC.

The chain recombines TRBV19 with TRBJ2-7, with 7 bases fitting TRBD2. This CDR3 region has 15 residues. Germline V lookup: CDR1 LNHDA, CDR2 SQIVND (reference sequence). V was clipped by 1 base and J by 1 base; unmatched bases: 4. CDR3 DNA: TGTGCCAGTAGTATAGCCCCGGGACTATCCTACGAGCAGTACTTC. Its protein is CASSIAPGLSYEQYF. Supplemented by reference TRBV19 and TRBJ2-7, the full variable domain reads DGGITQSPKYLFRKEGQNVTLSCEQNLNHDAMYWYRQDPGQGLRLIYYSQIVNDFQKGDIAEGYSVSREKKESFPLTVTSAQKNPTAFYLCASSIAPGLSYEQYFGPGTRLTVT.

The rearrangement joins TRBV5-1 to TRBJ1-1; D perhaps matches TRBD1 (5 bases). The CDR3 is made up of 14 amino acids. The V and J ends lost 4 bases and 2 bases respectively, with 12 bases between them. Germline V lookup: CDR1 SGHRS, CDR2 YFSETQ. The CDR3 spells CASSAGTINTEAFF. The CDR3 DNA reads as TGCGCCAGCAGCGCCGGGACGATCAACACTGAAGCTTTCTTT.

This clone was found once. The V and J genes are TRBV5-1 and TRBJ2-6; no clear D gene. The length of the CDR3 is 17 residues. V lost 5 bases, J lost 0 bases, and 15 bases lay in between. Germline-derived CDR1 and CDR2 are SGHRS and YFSETQ. Here the CDR3 reads CASRPDLGVSGANVLTF. The CDR3 bases are TGCGCCAGCAGGCCAGACCTGGGCGTCTCTGGGGCCAACGTCCTGACTTTC.

The V gene is TRBV5-1, the J gene TRBJ2-5, with a tentative D call TRBD1 (7 bases). The germline CDR1 and CDR2 sequences are SGHRS and YFSETQ. V lost 2 bases, J lost 5 bases, and 16 bases lay in between. The CDR3 is 15 residues long. The DNA for the CDR3 is TGCGCCAGCAGCTTTCGACAGGGAGGCCGGGAGACCCAGTACTTC. Its protein is CASSFRQGGRETQYF.

The chain joins TRBV15 to TRBJ2-7; possibly TRBD1 for D (6 bases). The CDR3 totals 18 residues. Trimming left V 1 base short and J 3 bases short, with 22 bases between. CDR1 is LNHNV and CDR2 is YYDKDF in the germline V gene (reference sequence). The CDR3: CATSRGNNRDMRYYEQYF. For the CDR3, the DNA is TGTGCCACCAGCAGAGGTAACAACAGGGATATGAGGTACTACGAGCAGTACTTC. Looking up the rest from reference TRBV15 and TRBJ2-7 gives the full variable domain: DAMVIQNPRYQVTQFGKPVTLSCSQTLNHNVMYWYQQKSSQAPKLLFHYYDKDFNNEADTPDNFQSRRPNTSFCFLDIRSPGLGDTAMYLCATSRGNNRDMRYYEQYFGPGTRLTVT.

This sequence joins TRBV5-1 and TRBJ2-3, with D perhaps TRBD1 (5 bases). Germline values: CDR1 SGHRS, CDR2 YFSETQ. Trimming stripped 0 bases from V and 4 bases from J, with 12 bases between. The CDR3 is made up of 15 amino acids. The CDR3 sequence is CASSLGQGRSDTQYF. The CDR3 region has the DNA TGCGCCAGCAGCTTGGGGCAGGGAAGGTCAGATACGCAGTATTTT.

As to this clone: The same CDR3 is also encoded by other DNA sequences in this sample. The rearrangement joins TRBV7-9 to TRBJ1-1; unclear D gene. Between the trimmed V and J ends, which lost 3 bases and 4 bases, there was a span of 9 bases. The CDR3 totals 13 residues. Germline V lookup: CDR1 SEHNR, CDR2 FQNEAQ (reference sequence). This chain's CDR3 is CASSFGGSTEAFF. The CDR3 nucleotides are TGTGCCAGCAGCTTTGGAGGGAGCACTGAAGCTTTCTTT.

The V gene is TRBV4-2, the J gene TRBJ2-3; TRBD2 aligns across 10 bases. CDR3 length: 19 amino acids. The germline gives CDR1 LGHNA, CDR2 YNFKEQ. V was pared by 0 bases and J by 9 bases, with 18 bases of the junction left unmatched. The CDR3 here is CASSQEGRVSGGRGRTQYF. CDR3 DNA: TGTGCCAGCAGCCAAGAAGGGCGGGTTAGCGGGGGGCGCGGGAGAACGCAGTATTTT.

The gene calls are TRBV9 and TRBJ1-1, with D uncertain. The germline V gene encodes CDR1 SGDLS and CDR2 YYNGEE. CDR3 length equals 15 residues. Trimming removed 4 bases at V and 0 bases at J, with 13 bases between. CDR3 in DNA: TGTGCCAGCAGCCCCTCCCTGCCAATGAACACTGAAGCTTTCTTT. Its protein is CASSPSLPMNTEAFF.

The chain uses TRBV4-3 and TRBJ2-5; the D is unclear. The CDR3 covers 18 residues. CDR1 is LGHNA, CDR2 YSLEER, per germline. The ends were cut back, 0 bases at V and 4 bases at J, with 21 bases in the middle. The CDR3 loop reads CASSQDLLTSVLGETQYF. The CDR3 bases are TGCGCCAGCAGCCAAGATTTGTTAACCTCGGTACTCGGAGAGACCCAGTACTTC.

The chain is built from TRBV11-2 and TRBJ2-5, with 9 bases identical to TRBD2. The germline V gene encodes CDR1 SGHAT and CDR2 FQNNGV. The CDR3 consists of 13 residues. J lost 5 bases, V lost 5 bases, and 3 bases had no gene match. This CDR3 reads CASSRGTSETQYF. In DNA, the CDR3 is TGTGCCAGCAGCCGCGGGACTAGCGAGACCCAGTACTTC.

This clone appeared a single time. The J gene is TRBJ1-5, the V gene TRBV28; 7 nucleotides match TRBD1. From germline, CDR1 is MDHEN and CDR2 SYDVKM. J gave up 12 bases and V 5 bases, and 10 bases lay outside the gene matches. The CDR3 length is 13 residues. In DNA, the CDR3 is TGTGCCAGCAGTCGTCTTGGGACAGAGCTCCAGCATTTT. Protein sequence: CASSRLGTELQHF.

As concerns this clone: This CDR3 is also generated by other DNA sequences in the sample. V usage is TRBV6-5 and J usage is TRBJ1-4, with D unclear. The CDR3 is 14 residues long. Per the germline V gene, CDR1 is MNHEY and CDR2 is SVGAGI. Trimming took off 2 bases at V and 0 bases at J, with 4 bases between the two ends. In nucleotides, the CDR3 is TGTGCCAGCAGTTACGGTCCAACTAATGAAAAACTGTTTTTT. Its translation: CASSYGPTNEKLFF.

V is TRBV5-4 and J is TRBJ2-7; maybe TRBD1 (5 bases). Germline assignment: CDR1 SGHNT and CDR2 YYREEE (reference sequence). The CDR3 sequence is 13 residues long. The V and J ends lost 6 bases and 5 bases respectively, with 15 bases between them. CDR3 DNA: TGTGCCAGCACCTCACCTAGGGGTAACGAGCAGTACTTC. Translated: CASTSPRGNEQYF.

The rearrangement uses TRBV5-1 and TRBJ2-7; tentatively, D is TRBD1 or TRBD2 (5 bases each). This CDR3 is built from 15 residues. CDR1 and CDR2 (germline): SGHRS, YFSETQ. V was cut by 4 bases and J by 1 base, with 15 bases left in between. The CDR3 loop is CASSVTGGGSYEQYF. In DNA form, the CDR3 reads TGCGCCAGCAGCGTAACAGGCGGCGGGTCCTACGAGCAGTACTTC.

This rearrangement joins TRBV2 to TRBJ2-1; tentatively, D is TRBD2 (5 bases). Germline V CDR1 and CDR2: SNHLY, FYNNEI. The V end lost 11 bases, the J end lost 2 bases, and 13 bases lay between the germline ends. The CDR3 spans 13 residues. CDR3: CASERETYNEQFF. The CDR3, as DNA: TGTGCCTCGGAAAGGGAGACCTACAATGAGCAGTTCTTC.

The chain recombines TRBV5-1 with TRBJ2-1, with 7 bases matching TRBD1. The V gene's germline CDR1 is SGHRS and CDR2 YFSETQ. Germline trimming cut 0 bases from V and 8 bases from J; bases unmatched to any gene: 14. The CDR3 totals 17 residues. Here the CDR3 reads CASSLVAPSTGRDEQFF. For the CDR3, the DNA is TGCGCCAGCAGCTTGGTGGCCCCATCGACAGGGCGCGATGAGCAGTTCTTC.

The chain couples TRBV28 to TRBJ2-7; 8 bases agree with TRBD1. CDR3 size: 14 residues. J lost 5 bases, V lost 5 bases, and 8 bases had no gene match. Germline CDR1 is MDHEN and CDR2 is SYDVKM. CDR3 DNA: TGTGCCAGCAGTCCACGGACAGGGAGTAACGAGCAGTACTTC. Translated, it gives CASSPRTGSNEQYF.

V usage is TRBV2 and J usage is TRBJ1-5, with TRBD1 matching over 7 bases. V trimming: 8 bases; J trimming: 4 bases; junction bases outside the gene matches: 5. This CDR3 has 13 amino acids. Germline assignment: CDR1 SNHLY and CDR2 FYNNEI. The chain's CDR3 is CASERDRNQPQHF. In DNA, the CDR3 is TGTGCCAGCGAAAGGGACAGAAATCAGCCCCAGCATTTT. The full variable domain, its missing parts supplied by reference TRBV2 and TRBJ1-5, is EPEVTQTPSHQVTQMGQEVILRCVPISNHLYFYWYRQILGQKVEFLVSFYNNEISEKSEIFDDQFSVERPDGSNFTLKIRSTKLEDSAMYFCASERDRNQPQHFGDGTRLSIL.

In nucleotides, the CDR3 is TGTGCCAGCAGTTCAGTGTCCTCTGGAAACACCATATATTTT. It yields the protein CASSSVSSGNTIYF. The V gene is TRBV28, the J gene TRBJ1-3, with D hard to call. The CDR3 covers 14 residues. Looked up from germline, CDR1 is MDHEN and CDR2 is SYDVKM. Trimming stripped 4 bases from V and 0 bases from J, with 7 bases between.

The gene calls are TRBV6-1 and TRBJ1-2; D is perhaps TRBD1 (6 bases). The germline V gene encodes CDR1 MNHNS and CDR2 SASEGT. The germline V and J ends were trimmed by 7 bases and 0 bases, with 9 bases remaining between them. This CDR3 has 13 residues. CDR3 in DNA: TGTGCCAGCACCGGGACAACTAACTATGGCTACACCTTC. Translating gives CASTGTTNYGYTF.

This rearrangement joins TRBV5-1 to TRBJ2-1; no definite D call. V lost 0 bases to trimming and J lost 6 bases, with 7 bases between them. The CDR3 is 13 amino acids. The germline V gene encodes CDR1 SGHRS and CDR2 YFSETQ. CDR3 loop: CASSLALSNEQFF. The CDR3, as DNA: TGCGCCAGCAGCTTGGCCCTGAGCAATGAGCAGTTCTTC.

The gene calls are TRBV5-1 and TRBJ2-7; D ambiguous. The CDR3 consists of 14 residues. Germline CDR1 is SGHRS and CDR2 is YFSETQ. V was pared by 2 bases and J by 7 bases, with 16 bases between. The CDR3 region is CASSFSGSYGEQYF. The CDR3, as DNA: TGCGCCAGCAGCTTTTCCGGGTCCTACGGGGAGCAGTACTTC. Combining the CDR3 with reference TRBV5-1 and TRBJ2-7 gives the whole variable domain KAGVTQTPRYLIKTRGQQVTLSCSPISGHRSVSWYQQTPGQGLQFLFEYFSETQRNKGNFPGRFSGRQFSNSRSEMNVSTLELGDSALYLCASSFSGSYGEQYFGPGTRLTVT.